The clone carrying this T cell receptor beta chain occurred a few times. The same CDR3 can be traced to other DNA sequences in this sample. The data belong to a study of cytomegalovirus exposure and HLA in healthy donors. Across the study: An early release of data contained 80 million to 85 million unique TCRs, which came from HLA-typed donors. In terms of ancestry, the Caucasian-associated cluster contained roughly 81% of the approximately 400 genotyped donors.

PCR used 60 Vbeta primers and 13 Jbeta primers. Some clones are missing from TCRdb's copy, which holds only in-frame ones; the method was immunoSEQ multiplex PCR. The top ten clones hold roughly a sixth of a sample with a few hundred thousand clones, around 80% of them seen once. Sequencing was done on a sample of PBMCs. This clonotype was sampled from a man aged 40-55 years in good health and CMV-seronegative.

CDR3 sequence: CASSLDSYGYTF. CDR3 coding DNA: TGTGCCAGCAGCTTGGACAGCTATGGCTACACCTTC. The chain employs TRBV7-8 and TRBJ1-2; D might be TRBD1 (6 bases). This CDR3 region has 12 residues. Trimming removed 3 bases from V and 4 bases from J, with 6 bases in between. Germline V CDR1 and CDR2: SGHVS, FQNEAQ.